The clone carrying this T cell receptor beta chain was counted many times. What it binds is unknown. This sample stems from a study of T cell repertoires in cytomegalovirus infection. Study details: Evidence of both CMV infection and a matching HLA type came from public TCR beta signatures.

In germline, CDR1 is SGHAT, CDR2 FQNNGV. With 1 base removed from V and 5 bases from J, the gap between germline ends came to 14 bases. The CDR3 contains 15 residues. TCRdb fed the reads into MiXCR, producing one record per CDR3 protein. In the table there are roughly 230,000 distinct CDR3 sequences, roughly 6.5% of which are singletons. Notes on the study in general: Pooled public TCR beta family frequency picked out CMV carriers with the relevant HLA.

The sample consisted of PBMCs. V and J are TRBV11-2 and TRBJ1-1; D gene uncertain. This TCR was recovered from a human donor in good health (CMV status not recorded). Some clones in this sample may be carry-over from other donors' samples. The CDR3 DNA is TGTGCCAGCAGCTTAGGTCCGGGATCGGGGACTGAAGCTTTCTTT. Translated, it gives CASSLGPGSGTEAFF.